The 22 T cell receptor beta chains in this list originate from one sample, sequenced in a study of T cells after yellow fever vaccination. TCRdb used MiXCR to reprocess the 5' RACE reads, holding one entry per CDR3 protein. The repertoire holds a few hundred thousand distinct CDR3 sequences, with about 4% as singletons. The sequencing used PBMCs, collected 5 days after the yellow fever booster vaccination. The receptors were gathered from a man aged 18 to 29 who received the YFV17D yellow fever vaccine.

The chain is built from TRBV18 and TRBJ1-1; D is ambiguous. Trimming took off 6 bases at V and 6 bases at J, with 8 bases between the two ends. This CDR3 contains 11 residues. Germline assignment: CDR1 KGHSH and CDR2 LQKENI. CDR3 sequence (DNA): TGTGCCAGCTCCGGACGGTCTGAAGCTTTCTTT. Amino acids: CASSGRSEAFF.

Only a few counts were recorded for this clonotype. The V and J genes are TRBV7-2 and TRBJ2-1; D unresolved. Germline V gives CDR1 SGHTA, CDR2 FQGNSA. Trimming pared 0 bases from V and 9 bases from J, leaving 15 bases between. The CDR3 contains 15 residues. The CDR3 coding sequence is TGTGCCAGCAGCTTAGCAGTGATAGGCGTCGGTGAGCAGTTCTTC. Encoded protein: CASSLAVIGVGEQFF.

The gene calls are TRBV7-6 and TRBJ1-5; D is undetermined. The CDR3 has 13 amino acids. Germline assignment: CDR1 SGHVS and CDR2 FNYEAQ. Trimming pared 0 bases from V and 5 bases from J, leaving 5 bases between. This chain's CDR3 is CASSLADYQPQHF. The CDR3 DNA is TGTGCCAGCAGCTTAGCGGATTATCAGCCCCAGCATTTT. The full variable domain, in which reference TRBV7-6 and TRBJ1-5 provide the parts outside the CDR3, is GAGVSQSPRYKVTKRGQDVALRCDPISGHVSLYWYRQALGQGPEFLTYFNYEAQQDKSGLPNDRFSAERPEGSISTLTIQRTEQRDSAMYRCASSLADYQPQHFGDGTRLSIL.

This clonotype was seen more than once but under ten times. For the CDR3, the DNA is TGTGCCATCCCGAGCCGGGACAAGGTCTACGAGCAGTACTTC. This sequence encodes CAIPSRDKVYEQYF. The rearrangement links TRBV10-3 to TRBJ2-7, with a tentative D call TRBD1 (6 bases). V shed 8 bases and J shed 3 bases, with 17 bases lying between them. Germline CDR1 is ENHRY and CDR2 is SYGVKD. The CDR3 covers 14 residues.

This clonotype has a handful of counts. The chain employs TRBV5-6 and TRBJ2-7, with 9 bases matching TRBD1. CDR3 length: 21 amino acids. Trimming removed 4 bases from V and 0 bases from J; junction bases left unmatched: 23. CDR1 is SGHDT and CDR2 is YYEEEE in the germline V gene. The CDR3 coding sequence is TGTGCCAGCAGCGTTCTTCCTATCCCGGGACAGGGAAGCTACAGCTCCTACGAGCAGTACGTC. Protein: CASSVLPIPGQGSYSSYEQYV.

The CDR3: CASSHNSGGSYEQYV. The CDR3 bases are TGTGCCAGCAGCCACAACTCGGGGGGCTCCTACGAGCAGTACGTC. This chain joins TRBV7-2 and TRBJ2-7, with TRBD2 identical over 7 bases. Trimming at V came to 5 bases and at J to 0 bases, leaving 7 bases not matched to a gene. The CDR3 covers 15 residues. Germline V gene lookup returns CDR1 SGHTA and CDR2 FQGNSA.

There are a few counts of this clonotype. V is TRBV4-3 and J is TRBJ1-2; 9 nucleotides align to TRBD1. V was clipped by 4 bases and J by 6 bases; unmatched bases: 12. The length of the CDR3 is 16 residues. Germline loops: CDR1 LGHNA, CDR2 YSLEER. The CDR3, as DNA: TGCGCCAGCAGCCCGTTTGGGACAGGGAACGGAAATGGCTACACCTTC. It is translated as CASSPFGTGNGNGYTF.

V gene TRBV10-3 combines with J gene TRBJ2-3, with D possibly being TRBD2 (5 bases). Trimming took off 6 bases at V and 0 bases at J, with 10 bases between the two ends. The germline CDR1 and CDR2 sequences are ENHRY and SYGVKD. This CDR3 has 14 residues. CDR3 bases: TGTGCCATCAGCCGGGAATTTAGCACAGATACGCAGTATTTT. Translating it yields CAISREFSTDTQYF.

The DNA of the CDR3 is TGTGCCAGTAGTGCCTGGACAGGGGACGCTTTCTTT. Translation gives CASSAWTGDAFF. The chain has TRBV19 and TRBJ1-1, with TRBD1 identical over 9 bases. The CDR3 sequence is 12 residues long. Germline V gene data show CDR1 as LNHDA and CDR2 as SQIVND (reference sequence). Trimming cost V 5 bases and J 11 bases; bases outside gene matches: 6.

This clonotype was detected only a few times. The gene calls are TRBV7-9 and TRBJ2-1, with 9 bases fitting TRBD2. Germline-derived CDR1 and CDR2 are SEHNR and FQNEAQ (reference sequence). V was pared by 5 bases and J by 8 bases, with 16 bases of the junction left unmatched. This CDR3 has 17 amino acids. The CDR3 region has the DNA TGTGCCAGCAGCCCACTTCAGCGGGGGGATGAGCTGGATGAGCAGTTCTTC. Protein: CASSPLQRGDELDEQFF.

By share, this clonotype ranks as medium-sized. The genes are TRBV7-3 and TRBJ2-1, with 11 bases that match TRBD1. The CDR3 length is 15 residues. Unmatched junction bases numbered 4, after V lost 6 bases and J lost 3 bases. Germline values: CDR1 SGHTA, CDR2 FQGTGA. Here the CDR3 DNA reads TGTGCCAGCAGTCCCGGGACAGGGGGCTACAATGAGCAGTTCTTC. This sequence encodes CASSPGTGGYNEQFF.

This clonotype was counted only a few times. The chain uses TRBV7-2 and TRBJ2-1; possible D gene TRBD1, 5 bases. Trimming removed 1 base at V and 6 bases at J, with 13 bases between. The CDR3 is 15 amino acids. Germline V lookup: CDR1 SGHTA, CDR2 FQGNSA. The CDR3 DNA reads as TGTGCCAGCAGCTTAGGAGGCAGGGTAGGCAATGAGCAGTTCTTC. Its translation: CASSLGGRVGNEQFF. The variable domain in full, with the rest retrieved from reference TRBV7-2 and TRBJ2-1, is GAGVSQSPSNKVTEKGKDVELRCDPISGHTALYWYRQSLGQGLEFLIYFQGNSAPDKSGLPSDRFSAERTGGSVSTLTIQRTQQEDSAVYLCASSLGGRVGNEQFFGPGTRLTVL.

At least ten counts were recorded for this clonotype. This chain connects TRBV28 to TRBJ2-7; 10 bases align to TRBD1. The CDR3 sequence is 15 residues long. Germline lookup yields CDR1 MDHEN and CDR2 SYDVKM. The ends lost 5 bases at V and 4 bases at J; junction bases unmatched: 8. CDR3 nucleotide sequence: TGTGCCAGCAGTCCCGGTGGGACAGGGGCTTACGAGCAGTACGTC. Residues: CASSPGGTGAYEQYV.

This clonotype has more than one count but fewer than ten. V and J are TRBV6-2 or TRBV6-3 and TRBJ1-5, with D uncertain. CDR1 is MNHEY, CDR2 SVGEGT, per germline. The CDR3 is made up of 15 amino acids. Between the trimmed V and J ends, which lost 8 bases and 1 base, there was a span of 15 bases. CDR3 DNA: TGTGCCAGCGGACCGTGGCTCGGAAGCAATCAGCCCCAGCATTTT. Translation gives CASGPWLGSNQPQHF.

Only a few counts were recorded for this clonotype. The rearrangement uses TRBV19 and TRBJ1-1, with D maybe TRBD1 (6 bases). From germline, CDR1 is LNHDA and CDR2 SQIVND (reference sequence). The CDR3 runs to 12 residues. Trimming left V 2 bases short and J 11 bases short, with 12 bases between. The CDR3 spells CASSIRGYEAFF. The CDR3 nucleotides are TGTGCCAGTAGTATAAGGGGGTATGAGGCTTTCTTT.

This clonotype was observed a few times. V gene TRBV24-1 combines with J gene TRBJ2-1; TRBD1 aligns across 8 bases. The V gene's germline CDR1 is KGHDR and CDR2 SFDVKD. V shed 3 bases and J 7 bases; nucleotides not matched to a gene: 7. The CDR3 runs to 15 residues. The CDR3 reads CATSDPTTGGNEQFF. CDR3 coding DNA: TGTGCCACCAGTGATCCGACTACAGGGGGAAATGAGCAGTTCTTC.

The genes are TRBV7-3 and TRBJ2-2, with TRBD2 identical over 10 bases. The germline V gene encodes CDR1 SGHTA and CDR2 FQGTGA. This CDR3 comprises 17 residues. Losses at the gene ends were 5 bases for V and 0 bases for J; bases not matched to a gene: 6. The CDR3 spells CASSLFGLAANTGELFF. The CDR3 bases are TGTGCCAGCAGCCTCTTCGGACTAGCGGCGAACACCGGGGAGCTGTTTTTT.

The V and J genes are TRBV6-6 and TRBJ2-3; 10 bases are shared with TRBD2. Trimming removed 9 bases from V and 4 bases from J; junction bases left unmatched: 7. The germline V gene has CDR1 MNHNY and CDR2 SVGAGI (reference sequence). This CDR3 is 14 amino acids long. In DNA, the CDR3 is TGTGCCAGTCCCCTAGCGGGGGATTCAGATACGCAGTATTTT. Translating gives CASPLAGDSDTQYF.

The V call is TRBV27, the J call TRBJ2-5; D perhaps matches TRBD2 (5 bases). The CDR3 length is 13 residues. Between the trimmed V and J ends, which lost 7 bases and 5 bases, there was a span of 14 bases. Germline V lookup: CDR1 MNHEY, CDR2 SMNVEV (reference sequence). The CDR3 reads CASNEGPEETQYF. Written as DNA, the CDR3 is TGTGCCAGCAATGAGGGCCCGGAGGAGACCCAGTACTTC.

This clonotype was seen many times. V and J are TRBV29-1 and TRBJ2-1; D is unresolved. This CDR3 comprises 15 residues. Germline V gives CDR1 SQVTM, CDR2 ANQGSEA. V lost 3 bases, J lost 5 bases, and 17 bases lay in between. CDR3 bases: TGCAGCGTTGATCCCCCAACGGAGCCTCACAATGAGCAGTTCTTC. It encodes CSVDPPTEPHNEQFF.

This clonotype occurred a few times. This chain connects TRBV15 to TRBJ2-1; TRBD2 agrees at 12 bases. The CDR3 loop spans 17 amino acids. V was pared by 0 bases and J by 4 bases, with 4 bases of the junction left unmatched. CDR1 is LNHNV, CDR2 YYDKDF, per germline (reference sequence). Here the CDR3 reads CATSREASGGVYNEQFF. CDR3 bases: TGTGCCACCAGCAGAGAGGCTAGCGGGGGGGTATACAATGAGCAGTTCTTC.

CDR3 amino acids: CASSLRPGTASLNTEAFF. CDR3 coding DNA: TGTGCCAGCAGCTTACGGCCCGGGACAGCTAGTTTGAACACTGAAGCTTTCTTT. The chain recombines TRBV7-6 with TRBJ1-1, with 7 bases fitting TRBD1. J gave up 0 bases and V 2 bases, and 12 bases lay outside the gene matches. Germline V CDR1 and CDR2: SGHVS, FNYEAQ. The CDR3 is 18 amino acids.